This TCR beta chain was sequenced for a study of response to subunit inactivated influenza vaccine. TCRdb redid the calling of the RT-PCR reads with MiXCR, one entry per CDR3 protein. The sample records 500,000 to 600,000 distinct CDR3 sequences, approximately 11% being singletons. This clonotype came up a few times. The CDR3 is 13 amino acids. The germline gives CDR1 LNHDA, CDR2 SQIVND (reference sequence). V was cut by 7 bases and J by 8 bases, with 17 bases left in between. Separately, the same data were catalogued under a study of T cells expressing NK-cell markers. That study reports: Template switching by 5'RACE with UMIs generated the TCR beta cDNA. NKG2C+ dominant clonotypes from over five donors made up roughly 1.0-8% of CD8+ T cells.

The sequence was obtained from a man aged 50 to 59 who received an inactivated influenza vaccine. Specimen: PBMCs from blood, collected on the day of vaccination. The chain recombines TRBV19 with TRBJ1-2; D is possibly TRBD1 (6 bases). DNA of the CDR3: TGTGCCAGTATGACAGGCCCTCTCGGCGGCTACACCTTC. It is translated as CASMTGPLGGYTF.